This TCR beta chain emerged from a study of blood T cell repertoires in COVID-19. Study information: Acute-phase and convalescent COVID-19 samples originated in the United States, Italy and Spain. The analysed material was cDNA or gDNA that came from T cells, B-cell-depleted T cells, or PBMCs.

Original analysis: How many nucleated cells were present was estimated from reference gene primer amplification. Produced via immunoSEQ multiplex PCR; TCRdb's table is partial and in-frame only. Clonal size and the V and J genes are those of that table, whereas D and trimming came from the DNA. The table includes approximately 170,000 clones, 75% to 90% detected once. V shed 2 bases, J shed 5 bases, and the junction held 5 bases outside the gene matches. This CDR3 spans 14 amino acids. Germline V gene lookup returns CDR1 MNHEY and CDR2 SVGAGI. The sequenced sample was peripheral blood. This chain joins TRBV6-5 and TRBJ2-5, with TRBD1 identical over 7 bases. The sequence came from a human donor in a cohort sampled during active COVID-19. This chain's CDR3 is CASSYRQGRETQYF. The CDR3 bases are TGTGCCAGCAGTTACAGACAGGGCAGGGAGACCCAGTACTTC.